What follows are 6 T cell receptor beta chains derived from one specimen sequenced in a study of patients and donors after allogeneic stem cell transplantation. TCRdb reprocessed the RT-PCR reads with MiXCR, giving one entry per CDR3 protein. The table shows more than 850,000 distinct CDR3 sequences, with approximately 18% occurring only once. The material sequenced was blood, either unsorted or a sorted T cell fraction (not recorded which). The source of these receptors is a human donor who was either an allogeneic HSCT recipient or a stem cell or donor lymphocyte infusion donor (not recorded which). It is not recorded whose cells these are; they may come from a transplant donor.

The chain links TRBV7-9 to TRBJ2-3; D is uncertain. Trimming shortened V by 4 bases and J by 4 bases, and 12 bases separated the two germline ends. This CDR3 is 14 amino acids long. The germline V gene has CDR1 SEHNR and CDR2 FQNEAQ (reference sequence). In DNA, the CDR3 is TGTGCCAGCAGCTCAGAGATCCGATCAGATACGCAGTATTTT. Encoded protein: CASSSEIRSDTQYF.

This clonotype appeared many times. This chain uses TRBV6-5 with TRBJ2-1; D is tentatively TRBD1 or TRBD2 (7 bases each). CDR1 and CDR2 from the germline V gene are MNHEY and SVGAGI. The V gene lost 0 bases and the J gene lost 4 bases, with 13 bases spanning the gap. The CDR3 has 16 residues. DNA for the CDR3: TGTGCCAGCAGTTACTCGGCAGGGGGGGAATACAATGAGCAGTTCTTC. It translates to CASSYSAGGEYNEQFF.

The chain has TRBV7-2 and TRBJ2-7, with D perhaps given as TRBD1 or TRBD2 (5 bases each). The germline CDR1 and CDR2 sequences are SGHTA and FQGNSA. V was trimmed by 3 bases and J by 2 bases, leaving 17 bases between them. The CDR3 loop spans 16 amino acids. CDR3 loop: CASSLGVTGPAYEQYF. CDR3 nucleotide sequence: TGTGCCAGCAGCTTGGGGGTGACGGGACCGGCCTACGAGCAGTACTTC.

This chain links TRBV20-1 with TRBJ2-1; a possible D gene is TRBD1 (5 bases). V gave up 5 bases and J gave up 7 bases, with 12 bases separating them. CDR1 DFQATT and CDR2 SNEGSKA come from the germline V gene (reference sequence). This CDR3 region has 12 residues. DNA of the CDR3: TGCAGTGCTGAGGCAGGGCGAAATGAGCAGTTCTTC. Its protein product is CSAEAGRNEQFF.

The CDR3 is CSAITSGNTIYF. DNA for the CDR3: TGCAGTGCTATAACCTCTGGAAACACCATATATTTT. The chain recombines TRBV20-1 with TRBJ1-3; D is uncertain. Germline V gene data show CDR1 as DFQATT and CDR2 as SNEGSKA (reference sequence). CDR3 length equals 12 residues. Trimming pared 4 bases from V and 0 bases from J, leaving 4 bases between.

The sample holds many counts of this clonotype. The J gene is TRBJ2-1, the V gene TRBV24-1; tentative D call: TRBD1 (6 bases). The germline V and J ends were trimmed by 6 bases and 5 bases, with 10 bases remaining between them. The CDR3 runs 13 residues. The germline V gene has CDR1 KGHDR and CDR2 SFDVKD. CDR3 in DNA: TGTGCCACCAGTAGGCAGGGGAACAATGAGCAGTTCTTC. Amino acid sequence: CATSRQGNNEQFF.